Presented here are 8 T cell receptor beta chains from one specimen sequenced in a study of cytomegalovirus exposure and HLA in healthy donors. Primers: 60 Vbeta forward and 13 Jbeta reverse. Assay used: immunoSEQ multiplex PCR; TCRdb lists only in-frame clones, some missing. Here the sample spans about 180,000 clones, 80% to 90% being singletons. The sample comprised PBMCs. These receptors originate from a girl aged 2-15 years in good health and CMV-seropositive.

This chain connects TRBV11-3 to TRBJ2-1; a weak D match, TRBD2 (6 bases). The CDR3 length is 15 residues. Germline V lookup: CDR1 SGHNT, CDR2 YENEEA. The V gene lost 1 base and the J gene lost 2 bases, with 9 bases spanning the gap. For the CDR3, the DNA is TGTGCCAGCAGCTTAGGGGGAGGTCCCTACAATGAGCAGTTCTTC. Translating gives CASSLGGGPYNEQFF.

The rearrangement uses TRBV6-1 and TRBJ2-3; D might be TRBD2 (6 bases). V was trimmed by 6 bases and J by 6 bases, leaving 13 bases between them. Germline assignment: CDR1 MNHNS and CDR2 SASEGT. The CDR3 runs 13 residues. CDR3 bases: TGTGCCAGCAGGGCGGGATGGAGGGATACGCAGTATTTT. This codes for CASRAGWRDTQYF.

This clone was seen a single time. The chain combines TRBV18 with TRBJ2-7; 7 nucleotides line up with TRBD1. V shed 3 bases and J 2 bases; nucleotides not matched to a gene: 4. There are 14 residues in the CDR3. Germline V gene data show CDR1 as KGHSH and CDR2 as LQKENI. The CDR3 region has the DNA TGTGCCAGCTCACCCAGGGACAGACCCTACGAGCAGTACTTC. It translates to CASSPRDRPYEQYF.

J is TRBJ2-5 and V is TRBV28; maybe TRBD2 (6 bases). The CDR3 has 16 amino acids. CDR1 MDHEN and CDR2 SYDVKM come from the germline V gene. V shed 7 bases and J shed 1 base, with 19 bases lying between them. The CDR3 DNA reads TGTGCCAGCACCCCTCTGACCGGGGGTACCCAAGAGACCCAGTACTTC. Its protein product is CASTPLTGGTQETQYF.

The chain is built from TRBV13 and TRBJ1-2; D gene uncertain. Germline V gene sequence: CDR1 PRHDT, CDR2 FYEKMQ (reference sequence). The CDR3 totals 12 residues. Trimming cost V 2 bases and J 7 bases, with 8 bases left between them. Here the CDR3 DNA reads TGTGCCAGCAGCTTAACGGGGATTGGCTACACCTTC. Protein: CASSLTGIGYTF.

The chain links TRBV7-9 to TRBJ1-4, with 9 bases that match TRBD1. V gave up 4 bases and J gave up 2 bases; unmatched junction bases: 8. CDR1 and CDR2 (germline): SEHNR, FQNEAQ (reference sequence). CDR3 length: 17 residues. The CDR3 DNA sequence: TGTGCCAGCAGCTCAAGACAGGGGGAGGAGACTAATGAAAAACTGTTTTTT. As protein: CASSSRQGEETNEKLFF.

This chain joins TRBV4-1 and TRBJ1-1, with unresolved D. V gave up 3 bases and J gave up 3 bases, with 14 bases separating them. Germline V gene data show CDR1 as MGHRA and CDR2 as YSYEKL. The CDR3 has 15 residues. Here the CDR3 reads CASSHPQAGDTEAFF. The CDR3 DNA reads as TGCGCCAGCAGCCACCCCCAGGCTGGTGACACTGAAGCTTTCTTT.

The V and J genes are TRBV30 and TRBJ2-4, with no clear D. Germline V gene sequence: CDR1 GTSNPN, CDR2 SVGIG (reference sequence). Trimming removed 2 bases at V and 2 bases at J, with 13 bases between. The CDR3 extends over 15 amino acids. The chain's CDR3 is CAWSRHSVTKNIQYF. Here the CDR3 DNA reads TGTGCCTGGAGTAGGCACAGTGTGACCAAAAACATTCAGTACTTC.